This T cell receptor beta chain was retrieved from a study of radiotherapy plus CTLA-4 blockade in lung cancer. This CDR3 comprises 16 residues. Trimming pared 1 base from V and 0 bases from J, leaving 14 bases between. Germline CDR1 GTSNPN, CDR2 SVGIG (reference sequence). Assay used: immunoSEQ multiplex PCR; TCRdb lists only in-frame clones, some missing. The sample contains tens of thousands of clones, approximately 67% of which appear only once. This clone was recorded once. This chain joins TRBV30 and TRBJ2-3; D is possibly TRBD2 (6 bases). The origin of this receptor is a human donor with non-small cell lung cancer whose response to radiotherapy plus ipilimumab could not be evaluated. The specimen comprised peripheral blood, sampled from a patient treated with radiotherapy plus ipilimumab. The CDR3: CAWSGGGNESTDTQYF. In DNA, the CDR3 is TGTGCCTGGAGTGGAGGCGGGAACGAGAGCACAGATACGCAGTATTTT.